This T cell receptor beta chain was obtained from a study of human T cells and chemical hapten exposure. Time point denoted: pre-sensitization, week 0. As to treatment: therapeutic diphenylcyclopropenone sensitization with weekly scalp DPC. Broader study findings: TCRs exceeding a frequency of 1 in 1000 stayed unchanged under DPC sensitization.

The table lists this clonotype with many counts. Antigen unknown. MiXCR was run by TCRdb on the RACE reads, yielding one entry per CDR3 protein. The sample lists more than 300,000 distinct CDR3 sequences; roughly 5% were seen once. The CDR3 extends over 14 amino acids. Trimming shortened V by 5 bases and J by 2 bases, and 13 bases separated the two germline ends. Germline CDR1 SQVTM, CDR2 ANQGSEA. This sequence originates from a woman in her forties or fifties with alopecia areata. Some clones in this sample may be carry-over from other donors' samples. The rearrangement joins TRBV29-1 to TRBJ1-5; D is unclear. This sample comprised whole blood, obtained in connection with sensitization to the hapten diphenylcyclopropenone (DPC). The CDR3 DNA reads TGCAGCGTTCGGACGCAGGATGGCAATCAGCCCCAGCATTTT. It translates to CSVRTQDGNQPQHF.